The source of this T cell receptor (beta chain) is a study of low-dose radiotherapy and immunotherapy resistance in tumors. Study details: Treatment of Cohort 2 consisted of 1 Gy per fraction every two weeks, amounting to 13 Gy over 26 weeks.

The CDR3 totals 15 residues. Trimming shortened V by 5 bases and J by 1 base, and 14 bases separated the two germline ends. CDR1 is MDHEN, CDR2 SYDVKM, per germline. cDNA synthesis used a TRAV/TRBV-specific primer set for both chains. Amplification, which lasted 15 to 20 PCR cycles, used a constant-region primer and V-primer adapter to amplify TCRs. A single record per CDR3 protein comes from TCRdb applying MiXCR to the reads. The data contain more than 50,000 distinct CDR3 sequences, under 30% of them singletons. This clonotype was observed a handful of times. Time point noted: before trial treatment.

The source of this sequence is a male donor with prostate cancer. The chain employs TRBV28 and TRBJ2-5; a possible D gene is TRBD1 (5 bases). Sequenced here: PBMCs, sampled before treatment. The CDR3 DNA follows: TGTGCCAGCAGTCGCCTGACAGCTCGCCAAGAGACCCAGTACTTC. Amino acids: CASSRLTARQETQYF.